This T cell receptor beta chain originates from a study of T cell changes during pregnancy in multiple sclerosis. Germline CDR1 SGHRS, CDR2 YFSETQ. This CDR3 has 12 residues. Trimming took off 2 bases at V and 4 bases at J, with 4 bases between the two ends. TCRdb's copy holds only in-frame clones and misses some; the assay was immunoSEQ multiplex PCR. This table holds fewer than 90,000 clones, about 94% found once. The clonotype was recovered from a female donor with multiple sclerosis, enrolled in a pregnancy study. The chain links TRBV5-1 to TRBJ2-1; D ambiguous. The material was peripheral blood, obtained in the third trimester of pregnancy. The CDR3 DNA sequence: TGCGCCAGCAGCTTCTCTTACAATGAGCAGTTCTTC. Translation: CASSFSYNEQFF. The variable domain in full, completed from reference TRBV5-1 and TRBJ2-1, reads KAGVTQTPRYLIKTRGQQVTLSCSPISGHRSVSWYQQTPGQGLQFLFEYFSETQRNKGNFPGRFSGRQFSNSRSEMNVSTLELGDSALYLCASSFSYNEQFFGPGTRLTVL.